These T cell receptor beta chains were read from a single sample in a study of blood T cell repertoires in COVID-19. Some clones are missing from TCRdb's copy, which holds only in-frame ones; the method was immunoSEQ multiplex PCR. The sample records roughly 59,000 clones, about 81% being singletons. The sample was peripheral blood. The receptors derive from a man at least 80 years old with acute or convalescent COVID-19. The CDR3 runs from the conserved cysteine through the conserved F or W. Each record gives: clone size, J gene, D gene, V gene, CDR3 DNA, CDR3 protein. The D gene is left open where the match is weak. Not all rows give a size; the values are once, few, many and, for expanded clones, a class.

clone size: .; J gene: TRBJ1-4; D gene: TRBD1; V gene: TRBV29-1; CDR3 DNA: TGCAGCGTGCCCGCCGGGACAGCAGAAAAACTGTTTTTT; CDR3 protein: CSVPAGTAEKLFF
clone size: once; J gene: TRBJ1-1; D gene: .; V gene: TRBV6-4; CDR3 DNA: TGTGCCAGCTGCCCCGACAGGGAAGCTTTCTTT; CDR3 protein: CASCPDREAFF
clone size: .; J gene: TRBJ1-2; D gene: TRBD1; V gene: TRBV4-3; CDR3 DNA: TGCGCCAGCAGCCAAGTAGGAACAGGGGGAAAGGGCTACACCTTC; CDR3 protein: CASSQVGTGGKGYTF
clone size: once; J gene: TRBJ2-7; D gene: TRBD1; V gene: TRBV24-1; CDR3 DNA: TGTGCCACCAGCCGGGACAGGGGAGACGAGCAGTACTTC; CDR3 protein: CATSRDRGDEQYF
clone size: .; J gene: TRBJ1-5; D gene: TRBD1; V gene: TRBV19; CDR3 DNA: TGTGCCAGTAGTAAACCACAGGGGAACCAGCCCCAGCATTTT; CDR3 protein: CASSKPQGNQPQHF
clone size: .; J gene: TRBJ1-2; D gene: .; V gene: TRBV6-5; CDR3 DNA: TGTGCCAGCAGTTGGAGTGGCTACACCTTC; CDR3 protein: CASSWSGYTF
clone size: .; J gene: TRBJ2-3; D gene: TRBD2; V gene: TRBV18; CDR3 DNA: TGTGCCAGCTCACCAGGACTAGCGGGAGGGACAGATACGCAGTATTTT; CDR3 protein: CASSPGLAGGTDTQYF
clone size: few; J gene: TRBJ2-1; D gene: .; V gene: TRBV4-1; CDR3 DNA: TGCGCCAGCAGCCAAGTGTACGTGGTACCCCGGAATGAGCAGTTCTTC; CDR3 protein: CASSQVYVVPRNEQFF
clone size: .; J gene: TRBJ2-3; D gene: TRBD2; V gene: TRBV5-1; CDR3 DNA: TGCGCCAGCAGTTCCCTAGCGGGAGATTATACGCAGTATTTT; CDR3 protein: CASSSLAGDYTQYF
clone size: .; J gene: TRBJ2-7; D gene: TRBD1; V gene: TRBV28; CDR3 DNA: TGTGCCAGCAGTTTTTTAGACAGGGGAAACGAGCAGTACTTC; CDR3 protein: CASSFLDRGNEQYF
clone size: .; J gene: TRBJ1-3; D gene: TRBD1; V gene: TRBV19; CDR3 DNA: TGTGCCAGTAGTAGAGGGACAGCAGCATCTGGAAACACCATATATTTT; CDR3 protein: CASSRGTAASGNTIYF
clone size: .; J gene: TRBJ2-1; D gene: .; V gene: TRBV30; CDR3 DNA: TGTGCCTGGAAGCCGCCCGATAGGCTTTCGAGGGAGCAGTTCTTC; CDR3 protein: CAWKPPDRLSREQFF
clone size: once; J gene: TRBJ1-3; D gene: .; V gene: TRBV5-1; CDR3 DNA: TGCGCCAGCAGCCTTTACTGGACAGAAGCTATCTCTGGAAACACCATATATTTT; CDR3 protein: CASSLYWTEAISGNTIYF
clone size: .; J gene: TRBJ2-1; D gene: TRBD1; V gene: TRBV27; CDR3 DNA: TGTGCCAGCAGTCCGTCCCGGGACAGGGGTGAGCAGTTCTTC; CDR3 protein: CASSPSRDRGEQFF
clone size: .; J gene: TRBJ1-5; D gene: .; V gene: TRBV18; CDR3 DNA: TGTGCCAGCTCACCACAGGGAGGCAATCAGCCCCAGCATTTT; CDR3 protein: CASSPQGGNQPQHF
clone size: .; J gene: TRBJ2-5; D gene: TRBD2; V gene: TRBV6-5; CDR3 DNA: TGTGCCAGCAAGATAGCGGGAGTGGGGGAGACCCAGTACTTC; CDR3 protein: CASKIAGVGETQYF
clone size: few; J gene: TRBJ1-1; D gene: TRBD1; V gene: TRBV5-1; CDR3 DNA: TGCGCCAGCAGCTTGGTTGGGACAGCGAACACTGAAGCTTTCTTT; CDR3 protein: CASSLVGTANTEAFF
clone size: .; J gene: TRBJ1-4; D gene: .; V gene: TRBV3-1/TRBV3-2; CDR3 DNA: TGTGCCAGCAGCTTACAAGTCCCCCGGGGGTCTCCCCTGAGGGAAAAACTGTTTTTT; CDR3 protein: CASSLQVPRGSPLREKLFF
clone size: few; J gene: TRBJ1-5; D gene: .; V gene: TRBV28; CDR3 DNA: TGTGCCAGCAGCCTTACAAGGGGTAGCAATCAGCCCCAGCATTTT; CDR3 protein: CASSLTRGSNQPQHF
clone size: .; J gene: TRBJ1-4; D gene: .; V gene: TRBV6-2/TRBV6-3; CDR3 DNA: TGTGCCAGCAGTTACTCTTGGAGGGCGGCGGAGTTTTTT; CDR3 protein: CASSYSWRAAEFF
clone size: .; J gene: TRBJ2-7; D gene: TRBD1; V gene: TRBV2; CDR3 DNA: TGTGCCAGCAGTGTAGCCGGGACAGGGGCCTACGAGCAGTACTTC; CDR3 protein: CASSVAGTGAYEQYF
clone size: .; J gene: TRBJ2-1; D gene: TRBD2; V gene: TRBV28; CDR3 DNA: TGTGCCAGCAGTTCCTTTACTACTAGCGGGAGGGGGAATGAGCAGTTCTTC; CDR3 protein: CASSSFTTSGRGNEQFF
clone size: once; J gene: TRBJ2-1; D gene: .; V gene: TRBV4-1; CDR3 DNA: TGCGCCAGCAGCCAATCGGGACTGGATTACAATGAGCAGTTCTTC; CDR3 protein: CASSQSGLDYNEQFF
clone size: .; J gene: TRBJ1-1; D gene: .; V gene: TRBV18; CDR3 DNA: TGTGCCAGCTCACCACCGGTCAGGGTGAACACTGAAGCTTTCTTT; CDR3 protein: CASSPPVRVNTEAFF
clone size: .; J gene: TRBJ1-6; D gene: .; V gene: TRBV6-6; CDR3 DNA: TGTGCCAGCAGCCAGGGTCTTAGTTCACCCCTCCACTTT; CDR3 protein: CASSQGLSSPLHF
clone size: .; J gene: TRBJ1-6; D gene: .; V gene: TRBV24-1; CDR3 DNA: TGTGCCACCCCCCAGGGAATAAAAGTCCGCCGCCCACCCTGGTCCTATAATTCACCCCTCCACTTT; CDR3 protein: CATPQGIKVRRPPWSYNSPLHF
clone size: .; J gene: TRBJ2-3; D gene: TRBD2; V gene: TRBV6-2/TRBV6-3; CDR3 DNA: TGTGCCAGCAGTTCCGGGACTAGCGGGGGCGTCACAGATACGCAGTATTTT; CDR3 protein: CASSSGTSGGVTDTQYF
clone size: .; J gene: TRBJ1-2; D gene: TRBD1; V gene: TRBV2; CDR3 DNA: TGTGCCAGCAGCGACAGGGGTGGCTACACCTTC; CDR3 protein: CASSDRGGYTF
clone size: .; J gene: TRBJ1-6; D gene: TRBD1; V gene: TRBV6-5; CDR3 DNA: TGTGCCAGCAATACAGGGGCAGGGTCACCCCTCCACTTT; CDR3 protein: CASNTGAGSPLHF
clone size: once; J gene: TRBJ2-7; D gene: .; V gene: TRBV28; CDR3 DNA: TGTGCCAGCTCAATAGGATTCCAGGGATCCTACGAGCAGTACTTC; CDR3 protein: CASSIGFQGSYEQYF
clone size: .; J gene: TRBJ2-1; D gene: TRBD2; V gene: TRBV6-6; CDR3 DNA: TGTGCCAGCAGTTACATCGGGGGGTACAATGAGCAGTTCTTC; CDR3 protein: CASSYIGGYNEQFF
clone size: once; J gene: TRBJ1-1; D gene: TRBD1; V gene: TRBV9; CDR3 DNA: TGTGCCAGCAGCGTAGTGGACAGGGGTGAAGCTTTCTTT; CDR3 protein: CASSVVDRGEAFF
clone size: .; J gene: TRBJ2-7; D gene: .; V gene: TRBV27; CDR3 DNA: TGTGCCAGCAGTTTTCGGAGGGGTATTACCTACGAGCAGTACTTC; CDR3 protein: CASSFRRGITYEQYF
clone size: .; J gene: TRBJ2-5; D gene: .; V gene: TRBV5-6; CDR3 DNA: TGTGCCAGCAGCCCGGCGGGTCAAGAGACCCAGTACTTC; CDR3 protein: CASSPAGQETQYF
clone size: .; J gene: TRBJ1-2; D gene: .; V gene: TRBV7-9; CDR3 DNA: TGTGCCAGCAGGCTGGGTTTCGGGGCTAACTATGGCTACACCTTC; CDR3 protein: CASRLGFGANYGYTF
clone size: few; J gene: TRBJ2-7; D gene: .; V gene: TRBV12-3/TRBV12-4; CDR3 DNA: TGTGCCAGCAGTGGGCTAAGGGGGACCGAGCAGTACTTC; CDR3 protein: CASSGLRGTEQYF
clone size: .; J gene: TRBJ1-1; D gene: .; V gene: TRBV7-9; CDR3 DNA: TGTGCCAGCAGCTCCTTAGGGGGGAACACTGAAGCTTTCTTT; CDR3 protein: CASSSLGGNTEAFF
clone size: .; J gene: TRBJ1-2; D gene: .; V gene: TRBV12-3/TRBV12-4; CDR3 DNA: TGTGCCAGCAGTTCCGGGACAAACTATGGCTACACCTTC; CDR3 protein: CASSSGTNYGYTF
clone size: .; J gene: TRBJ2-5; D gene: TRBD2; V gene: TRBV2; CDR3 DNA: TGTGCCAGCAGGCGAGCGGGGGGGATAGTTCAAGAGACCCAGTACTTC; CDR3 protein: CASRRAGGIVQETQYF
clone size: .; J gene: TRBJ2-7; D gene: TRBD2; V gene: TRBV11-2; CDR3 DNA: TGTGCCAGCAGCTTTAGATTTGCTAGCGGGCCTTCCTACGAGCAGTACTTC; CDR3 protein: CASSFRFASGPSYEQYF
clone size: .; J gene: TRBJ2-2; D gene: .; V gene: TRBV28; CDR3 DNA: TGTGCCAGCGAGGTGACTGTCAACACCGGGGAGCTGTTTTTT; CDR3 protein: CASEVTVNTGELFF
clone size: .; J gene: TRBJ1-4; D gene: TRBD1; V gene: TRBV15; CDR3 DNA: TGTGCCACCAGCAGAGGTTTAGGGACAGTGAATGAAAAACTGTTTTTT; CDR3 protein: CATSRGLGTVNEKLFF
clone size: .; J gene: TRBJ1-6; D gene: .; V gene: TRBV7-3; CDR3 DNA: TGTGCCAGCAGCCCGCAAGGGCAGGGGCGGTCACCCCTCCACTTT; CDR3 protein: CASSPQGQGRSPLHF
clone size: .; J gene: TRBJ1-1; D gene: .; V gene: TRBV19; CDR3 DNA: TGTGCCAGTAGTGCCTACTCGACTGAAGCTTTCTTT; CDR3 protein: CASSAYSTEAFF
clone size: .; J gene: TRBJ1-1; D gene: TRBD1; V gene: TRBV6-5; CDR3 DNA: TGTGCCAGCAGTCCACGGGACAGACGGAACACTGAAGCTTTCTTT; CDR3 protein: CASSPRDRRNTEAFF
clone size: once; J gene: TRBJ2-1; D gene: .; V gene: TRBV24-1; CDR3 DNA: TGTGCCACCAGTGGTCTGACAGCCGCTTTAAATGAGCAGTTCTTC; CDR3 protein: CATSGLTAALNEQFF